The rows below give T cell receptor beta chains drawn from one sample of a study of T cells in Graves' hyperthyroidism and ophthalmopathy. TCRdb analysed the multiplex PCR reads with MiXCR anew, one entry per CDR3 protein. Here the sample spans around 250,000 distinct CDR3 sequences, about 24% being singletons. Sequencing was carried out using blood. The origin of the receptors is a woman in her 40s with Graves' ophthalmopathy. Both conserved end residues are part of each CDR3. D genes are given only for firm matches. Some rows have no size entry. The others give once, few or many, or a class for an expanded clone.

clone_size	j_call	d_call	v_call	cdr3_aa	cdr3_nt
many	TRBJ1-5	NA	TRBV28	CASSFIPNSNQPQHF	TGTGCCAGCAGTTTCATTCCGAATAGCAATCAGCCCCAGCATTTT
many	TRBJ1-1	NA	TRBV19	CASSTGQEAFF	TGTGCCAGTAGCACGGGGCAGGAAGCTTTCTTT
NA	TRBJ1-5	NA	TRBV30	CAWAPRGQPQHF	TGTGCCTGGGCCCCCCGCGGGCAGCCCCAGCATTTT
NA	TRBJ2-2	NA	TRBV6-1	CASTNEWGGELFF	TGTGCCAGCACCAACGAATGGGGAGGGGAGCTGTTTTTT
many	TRBJ1-3	NA	TRBV5-1	CASSLVPGASGNTIYF	TGCGCCAGCAGCTTGGTACCCGGGGCATCCGGAAACACCATATATTTT
NA	TRBJ1-1	NA	TRBV7-6	CASSSDRYTEAFF	TGTGCCAGCAGCAGTGACAGGTACACTGAAGCTTTCTTT
many	TRBJ1-1	NA	TRBV12-3/TRBV12-4	CASRGISQGLDTEAFF	TGTGCCAGCAGAGGGATTTCACAGGGTCTGGACACTGAAGCTTTCTTT
many	TRBJ1-2	NA	TRBV19	CASSIRGYTF	TGTGCCAGTAGTATCCGCGGCTACACCTTC
many	TRBJ2-5	TRBD2	TRBV2	CASSAGTSGRTQETQYF	TGTGCCAGCAGTGCCGGGACTAGCGGGAGAACTCAAGAGACCCAGTACTTC
many	TRBJ1-2	NA	TRBV2	CASAGVYGYTF	TGTGCCAGCGCAGGGGTTTATGGCTACACCTTC
many	TRBJ1-3	NA	TRBV6-5	CASSYSGRQSGNTIYF	TGTGCCAGCAGTTACTCGGGGCGGCAATCTGGAAACACCATATATTTT
few	TRBJ2-5	NA	TRBV28	CASSRVGSQQETQYF	TGTGCCAGCAGCAGGGTGGGCAGCCAACAAGAGACCCAGTACTTC
many	TRBJ1-2	NA	TRBV27	CASSFALDSGAHGYTF	TGTGCCAGCAGTTTTGCTCTGGACAGCGGGGCCCATGGCTACACCTTC
many	TRBJ1-1	NA	TRBV28	CASSPPGSNTEAFF	TGTGCCAGCAGTCCCCCCGGGTCTAACACTGAAGCTTTCTTT
NA	TRBJ1-2	TRBD1	TRBV5-1	CASSPDRGLNYGYTF	TGCGCCAGCAGCCCCGACAGGGGACTTAACTATGGCTACACCTTC
NA	TRBJ2-7	NA	TRBV11-2	CASSFGHLVYEQYF	TGTGCCAGCAGCTTCGGACATCTAGTTTACGAGCAGTACTTC
few	TRBJ2-7	NA	TRBV15	CATSRETAGVPYEQYF	TGTGCCACCAGCAGAGAAACGGCAGGGGTACCCTACGAGCAGTACTTC
once	TRBJ2-6	TRBD1	TRBV12-3/TRBV12-4	CASSSSGTGSSGANVLTF	TGTGCCAGCAGCTCCTCCGGGACAGGCAGCTCTGGGGCCAACGTCCTGACTTTC
many	TRBJ1-1	NA	TRBV19	CASSMNSRNTEAFF	TGTGCCAGTAGTATGAACAGCAGGAACACTGAAGCTTTCTTT
many	TRBJ2-7	TRBD1	TRBV28	CASSPTGTAIYEQYF	TGTGCCAGCAGCCCGACCGGGACAGCGATCTACGAGCAGTACTTC
many	TRBJ2-6	TRBD2	TRBV7-3	CASSLGGRAGANVLTF	TGTGCCAGCAGCTTAGGCGGGAGGGCTGGGGCCAACGTCCTGACTTTC
many	TRBJ2-7	NA	TRBV19	CASSKGNSYEQYF	TGTGCCAGTAGTAAGGGCAACTCCTACGAGCAGTACTTC
NA	TRBJ1-5	NA	TRBV12-3/TRBV12-4	CASSLLGINQPQHF	TGTGCCAGCAGCCTACTGGGAATTAATCAGCCCCAGCATTTT
many	TRBJ2-5	TRBD1	TRBV28	CASSLGQGRGETQYF	TGTGCCAGCAGTTTAGGGCAGGGCAGGGGGGAGACCCAGTACTTC
many	TRBJ1-2	NA	TRBV10-3	CAISESTVSNYGYTF	TGTGCCATCAGTGAATCCACAGTCTCTAACTATGGCTACACCTTC
many	TRBJ1-2	NA	TRBV12-3/TRBV12-4	CASRRGHYGYTF	TGTGCCAGCAGGAGGGGTCACTATGGCTACACCTTC
NA	TRBJ2-5	NA	TRBV19	CASPFPDPYQETQYF	TGTGCCAGTCCTTTTCCGGACCCGTACCAAGAGACCCAGTACTTC
NA	TRBJ2-7	TRBD1	TRBV11-2	CASSLGGTGVAYEQYF	TGTGCCAGCAGCTTAGGCGGGACAGGGGTTGCCTACGAGCAGTACTTC
many	TRBJ2-7	TRBD2	TRBV20-1	CSASSTSGGSYEQYF	TGCAGTGCTAGTTCTACTAGCGGAGGCTCCTACGAGCAGTACTTC
many	TRBJ2-7	NA	TRBV3-1	CASSQGWWEQYF	TGTGCCAGCAGCCAGGGCTGGTGGGAGCAGTACTTC
NA	TRBJ1-1	TRBD1	TRBV5-8	CASSWDRVTEAFF	TGTGCCAGCAGCTGGGACAGGGTTACTGAAGCTTTCTTT
NA	TRBJ2-7	NA	TRBV6-1	CASTGEPTYEQYF	TGTGCCAGCACGGGTGAACCCACCTACGAGCAGTACTTC
many	TRBJ2-7	NA	TRBV4-1	CASSQDAVDRGEQYF	TGCGCCAGCAGCCAAGATGCAGTGGACCGTGGCGAGCAGTACTTC
many	TRBJ1-2	TRBD1	TRBV7-2	CASSPGTGPRDGYTF	TGTGCCAGCAGCCCCGGGACAGGGCCCAGAGATGGCTACACCTTC
NA	TRBJ2-7	TRBD1	TRBV7-8	CASSSRRDRGRLYEQYF	TGTGCCAGCAGCTCACGCCGGGACAGGGGGCGACTCTACGAGCAGTACTTC
many	TRBJ2-7	NA	TRBV27	CASRRTGNTYEQYF	TGTGCCAGCCGTAGGACCGGGAACACCTACGAGCAGTACTTC
many	TRBJ1-2	NA	TRBV29-1	CSVGGTENPINYGYTF	TGCAGCGTTGGGGGGACCGAAAACCCTATTAACTATGGCTACACCTTC
NA	TRBJ2-7	TRBD2	TRBV6-1	CASSARILAGRSYEQYF	TGTGCCAGCAGTGCCCGAATTCTAGCGGGACGCTCCTACGAGCAGTACTTC
NA	TRBJ1-5	NA	TRBV27	CASSSPSRNQPQHF	TGTGCCAGCAGTTCCCCCTCCAGGAATCAGCCCCAGCATTTT
many	TRBJ2-7	TRBD1	TRBV7-8	CASSSRQGASSSYEQYF	TGTGCCAGCAGCTCGAGACAGGGGGCTTCAAGCTCCTACGAGCAGTACTTC
NA	TRBJ2-7	TRBD1	TRBV28	CASSAQGQGYDYEQYF	TGTGCCAGCAGTGCACAGGGACAGGGGTATGACTACGAGCAGTACTTC